A selection of T cell receptor beta chains follows, all from one sample in a study of a mutant IDH1 vaccine in newly diagnosed glioma. These receptors have no identified antigens. Generated by immunoSEQ multiplex PCR, the TCRdb table keeps only in-frame clones and is missing some. The table shows 35,000 to 45,000 clones, with 75% occurring only once. This material consisted of PBMCs, taken from a glioma patient whose treatment included an IDH1 peptide vaccine. The origin of the receptors is a man aged 35 to 55 with glioma. The CDR3 runs from the conserved cysteine through the conserved F or W. The D gene is left open where the match is weak. Not every row has a clone size; where given, it reads once, few, many or a size class.

NA	TRBV29-1	TRBD1	TRBJ1-4	CSVVAGGWVTNEKLFF	TGCAGCGTTGTAGCAGGGGGCTGGGTAACTAATGAAAAACTGTTTTTT
NA	TRBV4-1	NA	TRBJ2-3	CASSQDRVGDFSTDTQYF	TGCGCCAGCAGCCAAGATAGGGTAGGGGATTTTAGCACAGATACGCAGTATTTT
few	TRBV19	NA	TRBJ1-2	CASSIIESRSRGYTF	TGTGCCAGTAGTATAATAGAAAGTCGGTCCCGTGGCTACACCTTC
NA	TRBV5-1	TRBD2	TRBJ2-3	CASSSGTSGLGDTQYF	TGCGCCAGCAGCTCCGGGACTAGCGGGTTGGGGGATACGCAGTATTTT
once	TRBV5-6	NA	TRBJ1-3	CASSRRGSWRSGNTIYF	TGTGCCAGCAGCCGCCGGGGCAGTTGGAGATCAGGAAACACCATATATTTT
NA	TRBV6-5	NA	TRBJ1-1	CASSPNWAQNTEAFF	TGTGCCAGCAGTCCTAACTGGGCCCAGAACACTGAAGCTTTCTTT
NA	TRBV7-9	TRBD1	TRBJ2-1	CASSLGRGPFNEQFF	TGTGCCAGCAGCTTAGGTAGGGGGCCCTTCAATGAGCAGTTCTTC
NA	TRBV30	NA	TRBJ1-1	CAWSVGENTEAFF	TGTGCCTGGAGTGTGGGGGAGAACACTGAAGCTTTCTTT
NA	TRBV18	NA	TRBJ2-1	CASSTRDEQFF	TGTGCCAGCTCGACCCGGGATGAGCAGTTCTTC
NA	TRBV7-2	NA	TRBJ2-3	CASSFEGVGTDTQYF	TGTGCCAGCAGCTTTGAGGGAGTGGGCACAGATACGCAGTATTTT
NA	TRBV9	TRBD2	TRBJ2-1	CASSVGWVAGIDEQFF	TGTGCCAGCAGCGTAGGGTGGGTAGCGGGAATCGATGAGCAGTTCTTC
NA	TRBV5-1	NA	TRBJ2-3	CASSPAGKTDTQYF	TGCGCCAGCAGCCCCGCAGGGAAAACAGATACGCAGTATTTT
NA	TRBV7-8	NA	TRBJ2-1	CASSPSMNEQFF	TGTGCCAGCAGCCCAAGTATGAATGAGCAGTTCTTC
NA	TRBV10-3	TRBD2	TRBJ2-2	CAISQPPGLAATGELFF	TGTGCCATCAGTCAACCCCCGGGACTAGCGGCTACCGGGGAGCTGTTTTTT
once	TRBV7-9	TRBD2	TRBJ2-5	CASSARGLAGGHETQYF	TGTGCCAGCAGCGCTAGGGGACTAGCGGGAGGTCATGAGACCCAGTACTTC
NA	TRBV5-6	NA	TRBJ2-1	CASSYGGEQFF	TGTGCCAGCAGCTACGGGGGTGAGCAGTTCTTC
NA	TRBV9	NA	TRBJ1-4	CASSPTGTTNEKLFF	TGTGCCAGCAGCCCCACAGGGACAACTAATGAAAAACTGTTTTTT
NA	TRBV6-4	NA	TRBJ1-6	CASSEGRGANSPLHF	TGTGCCAGCAGTGAGGGCAGGGGCGCTAATTCACCCCTCCACTTT
NA	TRBV19	NA	TRBJ1-1	CASSKGSGQNTEAFF	TGTGCCAGTAGTAAGGGGTCAGGGCAGAACACTGAAGCTTTCTTT
once	TRBV15	TRBD1	TRBJ2-2	CATSDQTGIGGELFF	TGTGCCACCAGCGACCAGACAGGGATCGGCGGGGAGCTGTTTTTT
NA	TRBV7-9	NA	TRBJ1-1	CASSLVNSEAFF	TGTGCCAGCAGCTTAGTAAACAGTGAAGCTTTCTTT
NA	TRBV11-2	NA	TRBJ1-3	CASSLTRANSGNTIYF	TGTGCCAGCAGCTTAACCCGGGCCAACTCTGGAAACACCATATATTTT
few	TRBV5-6	NA	TRBJ2-5	CASSFQGRQETQYF	TGTGCCAGCAGCTTCCAGGGACGTCAAGAGACCCAGTACTTC
few	TRBV15	TRBD2	TRBJ2-3	CATSRDRGRIAGRDTQYF	TGTGCCACCAGCAGAGATCGAGGGAGGATAGCGGGAAGGGATACGCAGTATTTT
NA	TRBV11-3	NA	TRBJ1-4	CASSLDRGGRAEKLFF	TGTGCCAGCAGCTTAGATCGAGGAGGCCGCGCTGAAAAACTGTTTTTT
few	TRBV6-6	NA	TRBJ2-7	CASRLRDSYEQYF	TGTGCCAGCAGACTACGGGACTCTTACGAGCAGTACTTC
few	TRBV25-1	TRBD2	TRBJ2-2	CASSEYWGLAGPGELFF	TGTGCCAGCAGTGAATATTGGGGACTAGCGGGACCCGGGGAGCTGTTTTTT
NA	TRBV4-2	NA	TRBJ1-1	CASSPGQRMNTEAFF	TGTGCCAGCAGCCCAGGACAGCGCATGAACACTGAAGCTTTCTTT
NA	TRBV29-1	NA	TRBJ2-1	CSVGVPGPHNEQFF	TGCAGCGTTGGGGTGCCGGGTCCCCACAATGAGCAGTTCTTC
once	TRBV6-1	NA	TRBJ2-7	CASSESIEAYEQYF	TGTGCCAGCAGTGAGTCAATCGAAGCCTACGAGCAGTACTTC
NA	TRBV10-1	TRBD2	TRBJ2-3	CASSDPGLEADTQYF	TGCGCCAGCAGTGATCCGGGACTAGAGGCAGATACGCAGTATTTT
NA	TRBV10-1	NA	TRBJ2-4	CASSDSELVAKNIQYF	TGCGCCAGCAGTGATTCCGAATTGGTAGCCAAAAACATTCAGTACTTC
few	TRBV2	NA	TRBJ1-1	CASVKIAEAFF	TGTGCCAGCGTGAAGATAGCTGAAGCTTTCTTT
few	TRBV19	TRBD1	TRBJ1-5	CASYDRTGSQPQHF	TGTGCCAGCTACGACAGGACAGGGAGTCAGCCCCAGCATTTT
NA	TRBV6-5	NA	TRBJ2-3	CASTTRGGATDTQYF	TGTGCCAGCACCACTAGGGGGGGGGCAACAGATACGCAGTATTTT
NA	TRBV13	NA	TRBJ2-3	CASSLGFIDSSSTDTQYF	TGTGCCAGCAGCTTAGGCTTTATAGACTCGTCTAGCACAGATACGCAGTATTTT